These 8 T cell receptor beta chains share one sample of origin, sequenced in a study of T-cell reconstitution after alpha-beta-depleted transplantation in children. This sample's TCRbeta library carried unique molecular identifier barcodes. From the PCR reads, TCRdb called clonotypes with MiXCR, one entry per CDR3 protein. The sample lists over 150,000 distinct CDR3 sequences, about 15% occurring once. The sample in question was PBMCs from the stem cell graft donor, obtained from the stem cell graft. The receptors were sampled from a human donor who donated a stem cell graft to a child with acute lymphoblastic leukemia.

At least ten counts were recorded for this clonotype. For the CDR3, the DNA is TGCAGTGCTAGTAAACTAGCGGGAGACGACTACAATGAGCAGTTCTTC. Protein product: CSASKLAGDDYNEQFF. This chain joins TRBV20-1 and TRBJ2-1, with 11 nucleotides matching TRBD2. Unmatched junction bases numbered 7, after V lost 3 bases and J lost 3 bases. In germline, CDR1 is DFQATT, CDR2 SNEGSKA (reference sequence). This CDR3 spans 16 amino acids.

This clonotype was observed many times. The V gene is TRBV20-1, the J gene TRBJ1-1, with D possibly TRBD1 on 5 matching bases. Trimming removed 2 bases at V and 8 bases at J, with 9 bases between. Germline V CDR1 and CDR2: DFQATT, SNEGSKA (reference sequence). CDR3 length: 11 amino acids. CDR3 amino acids: CSARPGREAFF. In DNA, the CDR3 is TGCAGTGCTAGACCGGGACGGGAAGCTTTCTTT.

The sample holds many counts of this clonotype. This chain connects TRBV5-1 to TRBJ2-2, with 7 bases aligning to TRBD1. The CDR3 length is 16 residues. J lost 0 bases, V lost 0 bases, and 2 bases had no gene match. Germline V gives CDR1 SGHRS, CDR2 YFSETQ. The CDR3, as DNA: TGCGCCAGCAGCTTGGGGGGGACAGCGAACACCGGGGAGCTGTTTTTT. As protein: CASSLGGTANTGELFF.

This clonotype was seen many times. This chain uses TRBV12-3 or TRBV12-4 with TRBJ1-2; D perhaps matches TRBD1 (6 bases). Trimming pared 2 bases from V and 4 bases from J, leaving 11 bases between. The CDR3 is 14 residues long. CDR3 sequence: CASSLQGWGYGYTF. CDR3 nucleotide sequence: TGTGCCAGCAGTTTACAGGGGTGGGGCTATGGCTACACCTTC.

This clonotype was picked up many times. The V call is TRBV4-1, the J call TRBJ2-7, with 8 nucleotides matching TRBD2. Unmatched junction bases numbered 3, after V lost 4 bases and J lost 1 base. This CDR3 is built from 14 residues. Germline V gene sequence: CDR1 MGHRA, CDR2 YSYEKL. CDR3 region: CASSPGLGSYEQYF. In DNA form, the CDR3 reads TGCGCCAGCAGCCCGGGACTAGGGTCCTACGAGCAGTACTTC.

The chain recombines TRBV7-8 with TRBJ2-7, with no clear D. Trimming removed 1 base from V and 3 bases from J, with 16 bases in between. There are 16 residues in the CDR3. Germline lookup yields CDR1 SGHVS and CDR2 FQNEAQ. The chain's CDR3 is CASSLVSAESNYEQYF. The DNA of the CDR3 is TGTGCCAGCAGCTTAGTATCGGCAGAATCTAACTACGAGCAGTACTTC.

This clonotype was picked up many times. The chain links TRBV20-1 to TRBJ1-1, with a tentative D call TRBD1 (6 bases). CDR3 length: 14 amino acids. V dropped 1 base and J dropped 4 bases, with 13 bases sitting between them. Germline V gene sequence: CDR1 DFQATT, CDR2 SNEGSKA (reference sequence). The CDR3 DNA follows: TGCAGTGCTAGAGCGGACAGCTCGAGCACTGAAGCTTTCTTT. It is translated as CSARADSSSTEAFF.

Ten or more counts support this clonotype. The V and J genes are TRBV18 and TRBJ2-5; D is ambiguous. Germline V gene data show CDR1 as KGHSH and CDR2 as LQKENI. This CDR3 contains 14 residues. Trimming took off 2 bases at V and 4 bases at J, with 11 bases between the two ends. This chain's CDR3 is CASSPSQLGETQYF. In DNA form, the CDR3 reads TGTGCCAGCTCACCAAGCCAGCTCGGAGAGACCCAGTACTTC.